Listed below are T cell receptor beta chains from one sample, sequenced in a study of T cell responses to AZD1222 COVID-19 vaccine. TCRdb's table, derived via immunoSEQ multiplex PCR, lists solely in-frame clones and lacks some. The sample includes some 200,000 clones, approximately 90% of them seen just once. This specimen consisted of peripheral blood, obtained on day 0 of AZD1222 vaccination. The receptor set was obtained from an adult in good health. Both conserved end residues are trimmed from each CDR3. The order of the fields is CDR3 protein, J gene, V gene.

CDR3: ASSKRPGKLF; J: TRBJ1-4; V: TRBV5-6
CDR3: ASSEGQGPMDEQF; J: TRBJ2-1; V: TRBV6-1
CDR3: ASSNSYPPAPGEYNEQF; J: TRBJ2-1; V: TRBV11-2
CDR3: ASSFIKTDYTEVYEQY; J: TRBJ2-7; V: TRBV27
CDR3: ASSYVGPANYGYT; J: TRBJ1-2; V: TRBV6-2/TRBV6-3
CDR3: ASRWQGETGELF; J: TRBJ2-2; V: TRBV4-1
CDR3: ASSSTGGDEQY; J: TRBJ2-7; V: TRBV19
CDR3: ASARHYNEKLF; J: TRBJ1-4; V: TRBV14
CDR3: ASSLSGNTEAF; J: TRBJ1-1; V: TRBV7-9
CDR3: ASSGQGSYNSPLH; J: TRBJ1-6; V: TRBV9
CDR3: ASSPQGLAPNYGYT; J: TRBJ1-2; V: TRBV14
CDR3: ASSSGTGERSWAAF; J: TRBJ1-1; V: TRBV7-4
CDR3: ASSLGQGAYNSPLH; J: TRBJ1-6; V: TRBV2
CDR3: ASKGTSGRNIQY; J: TRBJ2-4; V: TRBV19
CDR3: ASSLVENTEAF; J: TRBJ1-1; V: TRBV7-9
CDR3: ASSRGQRNTEAF; J: TRBJ1-1; V: TRBV5-1
CDR3: ASSRIGQPNEKLF; J: TRBJ1-4; V: TRBV4-2
CDR3: ASSPTVSSYEQY; J: TRBJ2-7; V: TRBV18
CDR3: ASSPFTGTSGSEGELF; J: TRBJ2-2; V: TRBV7-6
CDR3: ASSPRGGEGTDTQY; J: TRBJ2-3; V: TRBV9
CDR3: ASSIVDRVYEQF; J: TRBJ2-1; V: TRBV19
CDR3: ASSWSGELF; J: TRBJ2-2; V: TRBV12-3/TRBV12-4
CDR3: ASSGRRGGTEAF; J: TRBJ1-1; V: TRBV18
CDR3: ASIKGRLGIQY; J: TRBJ2-4; V: TRBV6-5
CDR3: ASSPGNTGELF; J: TRBJ2-2; V: TRBV6-4
CDR3: ASSRDREFYGYT; J: TRBJ1-2; V: TRBV6-5
CDR3: ASSEGGQLYEQY; J: TRBJ2-7; V: TRBV6-1
CDR3: AAAGDTYNSPLH; J: TRBJ1-6; V: TRBV10-3
CDR3: ASSLVEYNEQF; J: TRBJ2-1; V: TRBV12-3/TRBV12-4
CDR3: ASSLGRTYEQY; J: TRBJ2-7; V: TRBV13
CDR3: ASSQVRMNTEAF; J: TRBJ1-1; V: TRBV4-3
CDR3: ASNGPGALYNEQF; J: TRBJ2-1; V: TRBV19
CDR3: ASSVGQRGPYNEQF; J: TRBJ2-1; V: TRBV9
CDR3: ASSLVWGPNERY; J: TRBJ2-7; V: TRBV5-1
CDR3: ASSPPVQGDGYT; J: TRBJ1-2; V: TRBV18
CDR3: ASHLAANEQF; J: TRBJ2-1; V: TRBV2
CDR3: ASSIYRGSDTQY; J: TRBJ2-3; V: TRBV5-1
CDR3: ASSPKRETQY; J: TRBJ2-5; V: TRBV18
CDR3: ASSFGQGTDTQY; J: TRBJ2-3; V: TRBV7-9
CDR3: ASSETQGLGEQY; J: TRBJ2-7; V: TRBV2
CDR3: ASSHGGLNTGELF; J: TRBJ2-2; V: TRBV28
CDR3: ASSRTGGNTEAF; J: TRBJ1-1; V: TRBV7-8
CDR3: ASSLGAGTNYGYT; J: TRBJ1-2; V: TRBV5-1
CDR3: ATSDPLGPQH; J: TRBJ1-5; V: TRBV24-1
CDR3: ASRQTGAKNIQY; J: TRBJ2-4; V: TRBV13
CDR3: ASSIAGVNTEAF; J: TRBJ1-1; V: TRBV9
CDR3: ASNPGGGREGGFSNQPQH; J: TRBJ1-5; V: TRBV19
CDR3: ASSFGGETQY; J: TRBJ2-5; V: TRBV6-2/TRBV6-3
CDR3: ASSDSGGKNYGYT; J: TRBJ1-2; V: TRBV6-5
CDR3: ASSLRLGEQF; J: TRBJ2-1; V: TRBV7-3
CDR3: ASTRTGNSNQPQH; J: TRBJ1-5; V: TRBV19